The 17 T cell receptor beta chains presented below share a single source sample, sequenced in a study of blood T cell repertoires in COVID-19. TCRdb's table, derived via immunoSEQ multiplex PCR, lists solely in-frame clones and lacks some. This table has around 99,000 clones, just over 90% appearing once. Sequenced: peripheral blood. Receptors originate from a woman aged 30 to 39 with acute or convalescent COVID-19.

This chain joins TRBV28 and TRBJ1-4; TRBD1 matches at 10 bases. V was pared by 6 bases and J by 4 bases, with 8 bases of the junction left unmatched. This CDR3 contains 16 residues. Looked up from germline, CDR1 is MDHEN and CDR2 is SYDVKM. The CDR3 DNA is TGTGCCAGCAGAAGCTGGACAGGGGGGGGTAATGAAAAACTGTTTTTT. It encodes CASRSWTGGGNEKLFF.

This clone was seen a single time. The chain links TRBV3-1 (or the pseudogene TRBV3-2) to TRBJ2-7, with 9 positions matching TRBD2. Unmatched junction bases numbered 8, after V lost 6 bases and J lost 2 bases. The CDR3 totals 15 residues. Germline lookup yields CDR1 LGHDT and CDR2 YNNKEL (reference sequence). CDR3 coding DNA: TGTGCCAGCAGTGCTAGCGGGATATCCACCTACGAGCAGTACTTC. Residues: CASSASGISTYEQYF.

The V call is TRBV5-1, the J call TRBJ1-4; D may be TRBD1 (6 bases). Trimming removed 2 bases from V and 0 bases from J, with 8 bases in between. The CDR3 is 15 residues long. Germline V gene data show CDR1 as SGHRS and CDR2 as YFSETQ. CDR3 residues: CASSLQGSTNEKLFF. As DNA, the CDR3 is TGCGCCAGCAGCTTACAGGGTTCAACTAATGAAAAACTGTTTTTT.

The gene calls are TRBV11-3 and TRBJ1-1, with 7 nucleotides matching TRBD1. The length of the CDR3 is 15 residues. V dropped 5 bases and J dropped 0; count of bases not matched to a gene: 6. CDR1 and CDR2 from the germline V gene are SGHNT and YENEEA. This CDR3 is CASSTHTGVNTEAFF. Here the CDR3 DNA reads TGTGCCAGCAGCACTCACACAGGGGTGAACACTGAAGCTTTCTTT.

The V call is TRBV24-1, the J call TRBJ2-1; 15 nucleotides agree with TRBD2. Germline CDR1 is KGHDR and CDR2 is SFDVKD. After removal of 9 bases from V and 4 bases from J, the junction contained 3 bases not matched to a gene. This CDR3 is built from 15 residues. This CDR3 reads CATGLAGGQYNEQFF. The CDR3 bases are TGTGCCACCGGACTAGCGGGAGGGCAATACAATGAGCAGTTCTTC.

The chain links TRBV7-8 to TRBJ2-2, with TRBD1 as a possible D gene (6 bases). Trimming stripped 3 bases from V and 0 bases from J, with 11 bases between. This CDR3 has 16 amino acids. From germline, CDR1 is SGHVS and CDR2 FQNEAQ. The CDR3 DNA is TGTGCCAGCAGCTTCATTGGGGGCGCGAACACCGGGGAGCTGTTTTTT. Encoded protein: CASSFIGGANTGELFF.

This chain links TRBV6-6 with TRBJ2-1, with 8 nucleotides matching TRBD1. There are 15 residues in the CDR3. V lost 5 bases to trimming and J lost 8 bases; unmatched junction nucleotides: 11. CDR1 and CDR2 (germline): MNHNY, SVGAGI (reference sequence). The CDR3 protein is CASSAGQGKGDEQFF. The CDR3 DNA follows: TGTGCCAGCAGTGCCGGACAGGGTAAGGGCGATGAGCAGTTCTTC.

The rearrangement joins TRBV6-6 to TRBJ1-6; no definite D call. The CDR3 length is 14 residues. Trimming left V 4 bases short and J 7 bases short, with 11 bases between. CDR1 and CDR2 from the germline V gene are MNHNY and SVGAGI (reference sequence). Here the CDR3 DNA reads TGTGCCAGCAGTTGGCACAGAACCAATTCACCCCTCCACTTT. This translates into CASSWHRTNSPLHF.

This clone was recorded once. The chain carries TRBV7-2 and TRBJ1-3; 7 positions agree with TRBD1. Germline V CDR1 and CDR2: SGHTA, FQGNSA. With 3 bases clipped from V and 3 bases from J, the junction kept 5 bases outside the gene matches. This CDR3 region has 15 residues. CDR3 region: CASSFQPGGGNTIYF. DNA for the CDR3: TGTGCCAGCAGCTTCCAGCCAGGGGGTGGAAACACCATATATTTT. Drawing the rest from reference TRBV7-2 and TRBJ1-3, the complete variable domain is GAGVSQSPSNKVTEKGKDVELRCDPISGHTALYWYRQSLGQGLEFLIYFQGNSAPDKSGLPSDRFSAERTGGSVSTLTIQRTQQEDSAVYLCASSFQPGGGNTIYFGEGSWLTVV.

The V call is TRBV2, the J call TRBJ1-5; TRBD1 might be the D (5 bases). Germline loops: CDR1 SNHLY, CDR2 FYNNEI. This CDR3 has 14 residues. The ends were cut back, 10 bases at V and 2 bases at J, with 15 bases in the middle. CDR3 coding DNA: TGTGCCACCCGGGGGGATAGTGGCAATCAGCCCCAGCATTTT. This codes for CATRGDSGNQPQHF.

The CDR3 DNA reads as TGTGCCAGCTCGGGGTTAGCGGGGTTCGAGCAGTACTTC. Translated, it gives CASSGLAGFEQYF. The chain is built from TRBV28 and TRBJ2-7; 8 positions agree with TRBD2. V shed 8 bases, J shed 6 bases, and the junction held 9 bases outside the gene matches. Germline V gene data show CDR1 as MDHEN and CDR2 as SYDVKM. The CDR3 is 13 residues long.

As to this clone: This same CDR3 is encoded by further DNA sequences in the sample. The chain carries TRBV7-9 and TRBJ1-1; no clear D gene. CDR1 and CDR2 from the germline V gene are SEHNR and FQNEAQ (reference sequence). The CDR3 has 15 amino acids. V lost 2 bases to trimming and J lost 0 bases, with 10 bases between them. In DNA, the CDR3 is TGTGCCAGCAGCTTAAGCCCGGGGATGAACACTGAAGCTTTCTTT. Translating gives CASSLSPGMNTEAFF.

This sequence joins TRBV24-1 and TRBJ2-3, with 12 positions matching TRBD2. Looked up from germline, CDR1 is KGHDR and CDR2 is SFDVKD. Unmatched junction bases numbered 9, after V lost 4 bases and J lost 2 bases. This CDR3 comprises 18 residues. The CDR3 region has the DNA TGTGCCACCAGTGACAGAACTAGCGGGAGGTGGACCACAGATACGCAGTATTTT. This codes for CATSDRTSGRWTTDTQYF.

The chain carries TRBV2 and TRBJ1-1; 7 bases agree with TRBD1. V was pared by 2 bases and J by 1 base, with 7 bases of the junction left unmatched. There are 16 residues in the CDR3. Germline-derived CDR1 and CDR2 are SNHLY and FYNNEI. CDR3 region: CASSESPRQGNTEAFF. Here the CDR3 DNA reads TGTGCCAGCAGTGAATCGCCGAGACAGGGGAACACTGAAGCTTTCTTT.

This sequence joins TRBV29-1 and TRBJ1-1; TRBD1 might be the D (6 bases). The CDR3 is 13 amino acids. V was pared by 2 bases and J by 7 bases, with 14 bases between. Germline lookup yields CDR1 SQVTM and CDR2 ANQGSEA. The CDR3 loop is CSVEISTGGEAFF. The CDR3 bases are TGCAGCGTTGAAATCTCGACAGGTGGTGAAGCTTTCTTT.

The gene calls are TRBV6-1 and TRBJ2-1, with D tentatively TRBD1 (6 bases). There are 13 residues in the CDR3. CDR1 is MNHNS and CDR2 is SASEGT in the germline V gene. The V gene lost 2 bases and the J gene lost 11 bases, with 13 bases spanning the gap. The DNA for the CDR3 is TGTGCCAGCAGTGAATCACAGGGCATGCAGCAGTTCTTC. Translating it yields CASSESQGMQQFF.

This rearrangement joins TRBV7-2 to TRBJ2-3, with TRBD2 identical over 12 bases. The CDR3 has 17 amino acids. With 0 bases clipped from V and 4 bases from J, the junction kept 5 bases outside the gene matches. Germline V gene sequence: CDR1 SGHTA, CDR2 FQGNSA. The CDR3 protein is CASSLAPSGRGSDTQYF. The CDR3 region has the DNA TGTGCCAGCAGCTTAGCGCCTAGCGGGAGGGGGTCAGATACGCAGTATTTT.